The source of this T cell receptor beta chain is a study of human T cells and chemical hapten exposure. Across the whole study: The sensitizer, 2% DPC, was used on around 2 cm by around 2 cm of upper inner arm skin.

This clonotype appeared many times. The antigen remains unidentified. Broader study findings: Expanded TCR counts at PT1 went up together with patch test score, a positive correlation.

Stated time point: pre-sensitization, week 0. Described treatment: therapeutic diphenylcyclopropenone sensitization with weekly scalp DPC. CDR1 is SGHTA, CDR2 FQGNSA, per germline. V was trimmed by 10 bases and J by 1 base, leaving 13 bases between them. The CDR3 loop spans 14 amino acids. Attachment of unique molecular identifiers to individual cDNA molecules was performed in the library. Under the authors' procedure: A per-sample median of roughly 96,000 TCRs was observed, with a range of roughly 20,000 to 690,600. From the RACE reads, TCRdb called clonotypes with MiXCR, one entry per CDR3 protein. The V and J calls, along with clone size, are taken from TCRdb and not from the paper's own processing. The top ten hold 8% to 10% of the sample, which has 45,000 to 65,000 distinct CDR3 sequences, roughly 10% seen once.

Sequencing was performed on whole blood, taken in connection with sensitization to the hapten diphenylcyclopropenone (DPC). This clonotype was sampled from a man between 35 and 55 years old with alopecia areata. Some clones in this sample may be carry-over from other donors' samples. The chain combines TRBV7-2 with TRBJ2-2, with a weak D call TRBD2 (6 bases). The CDR3 protein is CANRRDQNTGELFF. Written as DNA, the CDR3 is TGTGCCAACAGGCGGGATCAGAACACCGGGGAGCTGTTTTTT.